This entry concerns a single T cell receptor (beta chain). There is no known antigen for this receptor. Base-call qualities are not available, and no considerably larger clone is one nucleotide away. This sample stems from a study of Graves' ophthalmopathy and Graves' hyperthyroidism (dated by TCRdb to about 2018). In the study overall: Peripheral blood was collected at initial diagnosis, before any treatment. In total, 135 blood samples were TCR-sequenced: fewer than 50 ophthalmopathy, under 80 hyperthyroidism and some 17 hyperthyroidism-to-ophthalmopathy patients. In a handful of hyperthyroidism patients, the T-cell repertoire of thyroid tissue was compared with the T-cell repertoire of blood. To tell Graves' ophthalmopathy apart from Graves' hyperthyroidism, and to predict which patients would progress to ophthalmopathy, the study relied on TCR beta repertoire signatures. For training and testing, the 95 to 100 patients in the discovery cohort were randomly divided in a 7:3 ratio. To explore V-J signatures distinguishing ophthalmopathy from hyperthyroidism, a discovery set of approximately 100 patients (43 ophthalmopathy, 55 to 60 stable hyperthyroidism) was enrolled. For independent validation, a separate cohort was made up of some 19 hyperthyroidism patients plus 17 patients who later progressed from hyperthyroidism to ophthalmopathy. Following sampling, methimazole starting at 30 mg daily was administered to hyperthyroidism patients, and high-dose intravenous methylprednisolone was administered to ophthalmopathy patients.

Trimming takes 3 bases off V and 2 bases off J; junction bases not matched to a gene: 8. The CDR3 runs 16 residues from the cysteine to the phenylalanine. Left in the record is the CDR3 DNA by itself, 48 bases read in frame from the first base. The germline V gene (reference sequence) supplies CDR1 MNHEY and CDR2 SMNVEV. Points the paper makes about the study in general: Most expanded thyroid clonotypes with frequency above 0.001 were also detected in blood, suggesting blood repertoires may reflect the thyroid immune response. Sample size was not predetermined statistically, and investigators were not blinded to group allocation. In validation, the model predicted ophthalmopathy progression with about 71% sensitivity and about 77% specificity; some twelve predicted patients were CT-confirmed with GO in a median of 6.5 months. In cross-validation, the 13-signature model distinguished ophthalmopathy from stable hyperthyroidism with around 90% sensitivity and 81% to 82% specificity, while in the test set the corresponding values were 80% and 75%.

For repertoire sequencing, the TCR beta CDR3 regions were amplified from RNA transcripts. A first-round RT-PCR used HTBI primers with the Qiagen OneStep RT-PCR kit, followed by a second-round multiplex PCR, size selection and purification. Libraries were sequenced paired-end with 100 bp reads on an Illumina HiSeq2000. As for the authors' bioinformatics: SOAPnuke was used for read processing, and reads with adapters, uncalled bases, a mean Phred below 15, or no exact constant-primer or identifier match were discarded. COPE v1.2.5 was used to merge high-quality paired reads. Unique nucleotide sequences were defined as clonotypes and aligned to IMGT TRB V, D and J references using MiTCR v1.1. The analysis was limited to V-J combinations with a frequency above 0.0001, which together covered 99.2% of repertoires. For each V-J combination, a TCR clonal expansion and chaos score was defined as F50 clonal expansion divided by the chaos observed in the TCRdist matrix. Welch's t-statistics and random forest were used to narrow the features down to about a dozen V-J combinations, which were then fed into a naive Bayes classifier. The Morisita-Horn index was used to measure how similar the thyroid and blood repertoires were. TCRdb reprocessing: public reads trimmed at Q25 with fastp, clones called with MiXCR, in-frame beta chains kept. Each CDR3 protein gets just one entry, which takes the most common genes and DNA from the rows behind it. The V and J calls follow TCRdb's processing rather than the paper's. The sample data list approximately 500,000 distinct CDR3 sequences, and about 15% of these were observed just once. The top ten clones comprise about a tenth of the sample.

Ophthalmopathy patients had moderately to severely active disease, Clinical Activity Score of at least 3, NOSPECS grade of at least 4, and disease duration under 3 months. Patients with other autoimmune diseases, uncontrolled infections, pregnancy or lactation were excluded from the study. Diagnosis relied on clinical symptoms, serum thyroxine, TRAb, thyroid ultrasound and orbital computed tomography. Using Ficoll-Paque density gradient centrifugation, PBMCs were isolated from 8.5 to 10 ml of fresh peripheral blood. Total RNA was extracted using Trizol reagent, and RNA quality was checked on an Agilent 2100 Bioanalyzer.

Input material: blood. The chain is made from TRBV27 and TRBJ2-7; 9 bases in the junction line up with TRBD2. The receptor's source is a woman aged 25 to 45 with Graves' ophthalmopathy. Donor details come from another sample of the same person, matched by shared clones. The CDR3 protein: CASSFVAGGETYEQYF. The nucleotide sequence reads as follows: TGTGCCAGCAGTTTTGTGGCGGGAGGGGAAACCTACGAGCAGTACTTC.